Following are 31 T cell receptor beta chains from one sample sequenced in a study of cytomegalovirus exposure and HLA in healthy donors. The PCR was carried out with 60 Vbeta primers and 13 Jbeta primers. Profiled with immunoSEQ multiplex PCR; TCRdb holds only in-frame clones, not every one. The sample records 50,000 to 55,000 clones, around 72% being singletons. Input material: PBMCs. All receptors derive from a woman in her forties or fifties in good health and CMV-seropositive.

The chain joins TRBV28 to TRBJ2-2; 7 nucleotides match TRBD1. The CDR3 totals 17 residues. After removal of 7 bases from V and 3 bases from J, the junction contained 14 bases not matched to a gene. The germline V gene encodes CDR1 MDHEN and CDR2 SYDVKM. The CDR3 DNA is TGTGCCAGCAAAAGAAGGGGGACAGTCTATTACACCGGGGAGCTGTTTTTT. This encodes CASKRRGTVYYTGELFF.

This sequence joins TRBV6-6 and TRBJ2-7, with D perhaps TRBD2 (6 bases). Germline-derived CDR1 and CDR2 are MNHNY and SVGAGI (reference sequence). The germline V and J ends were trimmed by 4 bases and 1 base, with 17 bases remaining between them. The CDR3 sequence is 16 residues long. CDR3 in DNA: TGTGCCAGCAGTTCCGGCGGGAAGCGAGCGTCCTACGAGCAGTACTTC. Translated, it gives CASSSGGKRASYEQYF.

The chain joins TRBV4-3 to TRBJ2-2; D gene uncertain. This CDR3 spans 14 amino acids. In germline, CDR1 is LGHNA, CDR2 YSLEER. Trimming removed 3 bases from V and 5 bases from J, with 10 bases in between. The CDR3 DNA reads TGCGCCAGCAGCCACGCTCCTAGGACCGGGGAGCTGTTTTTT. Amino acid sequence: CASSHAPRTGELFF.

For the CDR3, the DNA is TGTGCCAGCTCACCCAGTCAGGGGTTCGAGCAGTACTTC. This translates into CASSPSQGFEQYF. This rearrangement joins TRBV18 to TRBJ2-7, with D tentatively TRBD1 (6 bases). The V end lost 3 bases, the J end lost 6 bases, and 12 bases lay between the germline ends. The CDR3 has 13 residues. Germline V gives CDR1 KGHSH, CDR2 LQKENI.

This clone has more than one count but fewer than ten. As DNA, the CDR3 is TGTGCCTGGAGTGTACTGGGGCAGGGCTTCGGAAACACCATATATTTT. Amino acids: CAWSVLGQGFGNTIYF. The chain uses TRBV30 and TRBJ1-3, with a tentative D call TRBD1 (5 bases). The CDR3 spans 16 residues. CDR1 is GTSNPN, CDR2 SVGIG, per germline (reference sequence). The V end was cut by 0 bases, the J end by 4 bases, with 16 bases between.

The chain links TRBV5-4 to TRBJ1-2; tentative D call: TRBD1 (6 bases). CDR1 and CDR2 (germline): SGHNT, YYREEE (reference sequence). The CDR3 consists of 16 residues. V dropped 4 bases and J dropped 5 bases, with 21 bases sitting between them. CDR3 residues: CASSPRGGAQFYGYTF. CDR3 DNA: TGTGCCAGCAGCCCTCGTGGGGGGGCACAATTTTATGGCTACACCTTC.

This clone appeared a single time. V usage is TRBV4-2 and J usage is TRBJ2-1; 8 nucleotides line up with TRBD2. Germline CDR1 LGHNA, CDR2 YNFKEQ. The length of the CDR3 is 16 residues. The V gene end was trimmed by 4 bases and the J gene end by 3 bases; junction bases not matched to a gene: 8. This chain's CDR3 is CASSPDTGTSYNEQFF. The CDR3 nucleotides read TGTGCCAGCAGCCCAGATACCGGGACTAGCTACAATGAGCAGTTCTTC.

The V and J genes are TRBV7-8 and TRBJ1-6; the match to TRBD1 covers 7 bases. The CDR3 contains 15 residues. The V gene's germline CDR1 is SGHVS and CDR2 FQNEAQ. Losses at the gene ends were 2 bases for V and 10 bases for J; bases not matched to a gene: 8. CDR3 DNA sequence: TGTGCCAGCAGCTTATTGGGACAGTCTAGGTCACCCCTCCACTTT. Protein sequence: CASSLLGQSRSPLHF. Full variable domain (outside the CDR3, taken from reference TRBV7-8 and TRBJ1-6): GAGVSQSPRYKVAKRGQDVALRCDPISGHVSLFWYQQALGQGPEFLTYFQNEAQLDKSGLPSDRFFAERPEGSVSTLKIQRTQQEDSAVYLCASSLLGQSRSPLHFGNGTRLTVT.

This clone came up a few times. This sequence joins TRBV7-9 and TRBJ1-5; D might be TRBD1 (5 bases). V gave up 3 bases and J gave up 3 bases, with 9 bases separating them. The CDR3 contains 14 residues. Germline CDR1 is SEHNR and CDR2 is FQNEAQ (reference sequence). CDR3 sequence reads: CASSLAGPNQPQHF. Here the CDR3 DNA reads TGTGCCAGCAGCTTGGCAGGGCCCAATCAGCCCCAGCATTTT.

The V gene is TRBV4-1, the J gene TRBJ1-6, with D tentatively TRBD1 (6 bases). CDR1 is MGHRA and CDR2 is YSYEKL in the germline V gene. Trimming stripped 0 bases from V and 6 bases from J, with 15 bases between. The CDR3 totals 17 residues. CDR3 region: CASSQDSRGEGNSPLHF. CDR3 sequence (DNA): TGCGCCAGCAGCCAAGATAGCAGGGGTGAGGGTAATTCACCCCTCCACTTT.

The DNA for the CDR3 is TGTGCCAGCAGCCGCGTAGCGGGAGGGGGGACCTACGAGCAGTACTTC. Its translation is CASSRVAGGGTYEQYF. The rearrangement joins TRBV7-2 to TRBJ2-7, with 11 nucleotides matching TRBD2. There are 16 residues in the CDR3. Looked up from germline, CDR1 is SGHTA and CDR2 is FQGNSA. V dropped 5 bases and J dropped 2; count of bases not matched to a gene: 8.

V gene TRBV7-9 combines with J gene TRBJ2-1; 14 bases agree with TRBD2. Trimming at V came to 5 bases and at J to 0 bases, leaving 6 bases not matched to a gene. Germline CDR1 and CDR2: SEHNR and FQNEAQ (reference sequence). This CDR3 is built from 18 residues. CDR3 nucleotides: TGTGCCAGCAGCGTTGGACTAGCGGGGGGCAGCTCCTACAATGAGCAGTTCTTC. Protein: CASSVGLAGGSSYNEQFF.

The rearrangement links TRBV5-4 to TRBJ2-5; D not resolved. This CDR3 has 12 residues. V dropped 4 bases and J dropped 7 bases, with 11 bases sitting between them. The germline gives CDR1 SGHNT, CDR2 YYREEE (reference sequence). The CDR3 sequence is CASSLDLGTQYF. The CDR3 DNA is TGTGCCAGCAGCCTAGACTTAGGGACCCAGTACTTC. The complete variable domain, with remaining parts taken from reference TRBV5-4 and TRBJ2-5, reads ETGVTQSPTHLIKTRGQQVTLRCSSQSGHNTVSWYQQALGQGPQFIFQYYREEENGRGNFPPRFSGLQFPNYSSELNVNALELDDSALYLCASSLDLGTQYFGPGTRLLVL.

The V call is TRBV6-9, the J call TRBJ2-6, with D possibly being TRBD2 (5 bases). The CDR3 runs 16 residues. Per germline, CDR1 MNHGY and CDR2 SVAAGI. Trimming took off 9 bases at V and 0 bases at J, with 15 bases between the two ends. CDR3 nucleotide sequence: TGTGCCAGTCGTGCGGGCGGAAGCTCTGGGGCCAACGTCCTGACTTTC. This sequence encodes CASRAGGSSGANVLTF.

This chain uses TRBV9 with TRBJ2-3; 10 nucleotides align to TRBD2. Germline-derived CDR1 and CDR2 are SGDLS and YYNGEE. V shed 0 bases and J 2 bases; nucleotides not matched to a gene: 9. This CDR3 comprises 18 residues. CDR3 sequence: CASSVASSGGLITDTQYF. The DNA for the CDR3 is TGTGCCAGCAGCGTAGCTTCTAGCGGGGGCCTTATCACAGATACGCAGTATTTT. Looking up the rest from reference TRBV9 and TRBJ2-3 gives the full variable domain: DSGVTQTPKHLITATGQRVTLRCSPRSGDLSVYWYQQSLDQGLQFLIQYYNGEERAKGNILERFSAQQFPDLHSELNLSSLELGDSALYFCASSVASSGGLITDTQYFGPGTRLTVL.

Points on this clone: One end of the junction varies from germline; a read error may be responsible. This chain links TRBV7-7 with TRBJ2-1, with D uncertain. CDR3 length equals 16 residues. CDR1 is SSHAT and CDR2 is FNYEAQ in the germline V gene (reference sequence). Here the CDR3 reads CASSLIPTGTYNEQFF. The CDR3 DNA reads TGTGCTAGCAGCTTAATTCCGACGGGTACCTACAATGAGCAGTTCTTC.

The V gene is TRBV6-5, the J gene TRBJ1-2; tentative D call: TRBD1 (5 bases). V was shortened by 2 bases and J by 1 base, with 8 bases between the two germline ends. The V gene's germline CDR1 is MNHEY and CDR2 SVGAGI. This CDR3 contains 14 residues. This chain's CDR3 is CASSYVQGNYGYTF. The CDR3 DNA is TGTGCCAGCAGTTACGTCCAGGGTAACTATGGCTACACCTTC.

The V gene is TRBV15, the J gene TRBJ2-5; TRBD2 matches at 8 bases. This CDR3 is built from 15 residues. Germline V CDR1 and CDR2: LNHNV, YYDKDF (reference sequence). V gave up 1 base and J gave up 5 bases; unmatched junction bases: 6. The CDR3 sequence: CATSRGRGGIETQYF. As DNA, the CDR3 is TGTGCCACCAGCAGAGGTCGGGGGGGTATCGAGACCCAGTACTTC.

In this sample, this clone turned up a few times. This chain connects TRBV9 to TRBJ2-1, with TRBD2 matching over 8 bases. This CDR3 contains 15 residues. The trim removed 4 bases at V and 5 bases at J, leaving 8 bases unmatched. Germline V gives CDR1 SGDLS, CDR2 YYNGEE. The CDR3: CASSPRATSDNEQFF. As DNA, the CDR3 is TGTGCCAGCAGCCCACGAGCGACTAGCGACAATGAGCAGTTCTTC.

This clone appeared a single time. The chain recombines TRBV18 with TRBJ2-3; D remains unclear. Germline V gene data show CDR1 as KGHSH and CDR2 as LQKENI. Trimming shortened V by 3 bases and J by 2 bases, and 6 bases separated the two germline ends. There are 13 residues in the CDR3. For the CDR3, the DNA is TGTGCCAGCTCACCGAGGCTCACAGATACGCAGTATTTT. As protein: CASSPRLTDTQYF.

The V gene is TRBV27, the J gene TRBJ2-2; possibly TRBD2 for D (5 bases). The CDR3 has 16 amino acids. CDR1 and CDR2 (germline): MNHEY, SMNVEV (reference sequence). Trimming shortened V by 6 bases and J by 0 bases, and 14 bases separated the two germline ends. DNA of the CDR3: TGTGCCAGCAGAGTGGACGGGAACGCGAACACCGGGGAGCTGTTTTTT. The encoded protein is CASRVDGNANTGELFF.

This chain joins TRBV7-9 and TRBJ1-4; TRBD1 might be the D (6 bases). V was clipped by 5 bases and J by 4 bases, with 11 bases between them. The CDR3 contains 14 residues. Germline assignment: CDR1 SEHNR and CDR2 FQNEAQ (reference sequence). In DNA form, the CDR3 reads TGTGCCAGCAGCCCAGGGGTGGGTAATGAAAAACTGTTTTTT. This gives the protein CASSPGVGNEKLFF.

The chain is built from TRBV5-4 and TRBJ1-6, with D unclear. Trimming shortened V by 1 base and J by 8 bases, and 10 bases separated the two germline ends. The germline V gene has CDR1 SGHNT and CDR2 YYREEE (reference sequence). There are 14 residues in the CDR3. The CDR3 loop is CASSLTFRDSPLHF. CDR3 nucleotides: TGTGCCAGCAGCTTGACATTTCGGGATTCACCCCTCCACTTT.

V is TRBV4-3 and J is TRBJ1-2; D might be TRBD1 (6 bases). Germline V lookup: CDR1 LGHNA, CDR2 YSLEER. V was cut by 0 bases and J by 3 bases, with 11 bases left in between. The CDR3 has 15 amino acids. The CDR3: CASSQDREGDYGYTF. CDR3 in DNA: TGCGCCAGCAGCCAAGATAGAGAGGGGGACTATGGCTACACCTTC.

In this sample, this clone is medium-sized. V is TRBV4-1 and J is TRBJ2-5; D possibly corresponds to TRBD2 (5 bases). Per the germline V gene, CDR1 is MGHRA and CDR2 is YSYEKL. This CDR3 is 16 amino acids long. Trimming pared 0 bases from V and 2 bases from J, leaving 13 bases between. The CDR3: CASSQDYGVIQETQYF. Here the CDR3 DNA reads TGCGCCAGCAGCCAAGATTACGGGGTGATACAAGAGACCCAGTACTTC.

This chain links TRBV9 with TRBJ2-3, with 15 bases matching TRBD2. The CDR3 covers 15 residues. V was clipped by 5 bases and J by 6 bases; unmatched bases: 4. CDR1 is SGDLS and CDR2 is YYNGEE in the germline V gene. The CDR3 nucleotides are TGTGCCAGCAGTGGGACTAGCGGGGGGCTCGATACGCAGTATTTT. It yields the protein CASSGTSGGLDTQYF.

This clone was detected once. CDR3 coding DNA: TGTGCCAGCAGTTTACGACTGAGGGCCTTCAATCAGCCCCAGCATTTT. Residues: CASSLRLRAFNQPQHF. The chain carries TRBV28 and TRBJ1-5; the D is unclear. Trimming took 2 bases from V and 3 from J, leaving 14 bases between them. Germline CDR1 reads MDHEN; CDR2 reads SYDVKM. The CDR3 contains 16 residues.

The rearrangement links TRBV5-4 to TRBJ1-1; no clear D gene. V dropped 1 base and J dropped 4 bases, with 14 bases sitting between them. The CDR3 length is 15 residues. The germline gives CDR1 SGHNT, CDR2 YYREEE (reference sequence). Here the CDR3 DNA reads TGTGCCAGCAGCTTGTGGTCGGGAGGAACCACTGAAGCTTTCTTT. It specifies CASSLWSGGTTEAFF.

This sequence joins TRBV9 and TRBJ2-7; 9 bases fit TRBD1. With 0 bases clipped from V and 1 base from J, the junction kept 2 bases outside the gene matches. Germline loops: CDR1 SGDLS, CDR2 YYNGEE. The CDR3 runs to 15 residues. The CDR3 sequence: CASSVEGQGSYEQYF. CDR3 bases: TGTGCCAGCAGCGTAGAGGGACAGGGATCCTACGAGCAGTACTTC.

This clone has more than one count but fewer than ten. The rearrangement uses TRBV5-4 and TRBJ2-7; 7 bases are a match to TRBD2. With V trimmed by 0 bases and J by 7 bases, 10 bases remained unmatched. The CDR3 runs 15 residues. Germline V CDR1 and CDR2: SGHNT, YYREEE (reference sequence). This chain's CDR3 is CASSLGLAGAREQYF. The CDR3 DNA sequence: TGTGCCAGCAGCTTGGGTTTGGCGGGAGCGAGGGAGCAGTACTTC.

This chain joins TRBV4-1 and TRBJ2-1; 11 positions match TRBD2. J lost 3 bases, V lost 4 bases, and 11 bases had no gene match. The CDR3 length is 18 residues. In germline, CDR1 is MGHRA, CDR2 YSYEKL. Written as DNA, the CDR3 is TGCGCCAGCAGCCCCAGGCTAGCGGGGGGCCCGGGCTACAATGAGCAGTTCTTC. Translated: CASSPRLAGGPGYNEQFF.